This TCR beta chain originates from a study of Ad26.COV2.S vaccination and SARS-CoV-2 variants (dated by TCRdb to about 2021). About the full investigation: Donors in the vaccine arm were drawn from COV1001, a multicentre, randomized, double-blind, placebo-controlled phase I-IIa trial testing Ad26.COV2.S in healthy adults. Throughout the experiments and outcome assessment, investigators stayed blinded to trial group allocation. A total of around 32 samples were included in the TCR-sequenced set, comprising roughly 19 Ad26.COV2.S vaccine recipients, 5 placebo recipients and 8 SARS-CoV-2 convalescent individuals. Ad26.COV2.S was administered intramuscularly at 5 x 10^10 or 1 x 10^11 viral particles, either as a single shot or as two shots given 56 days apart. Trial participants were randomized into five groups of five, in which low-dose or high-dose Ad26.COV2.S was given once or twice, or placebo was given on both occasions. The specificity and breadth of SARS-CoV-2-reactive T cell receptors after Ad26.COV2.S vaccination were assessed by TCRbeta repertoire sequencing.

The study at large found these results: Ad26.COV2.S recipients had higher spike-specific TCR breadth than placebo recipients (P = 0.0014). The study was not powered for comparison of responses between vaccine doses or regimens. Vaccine and placebo recipients had similar non-spike TCR breadth, a finding consistent with the vaccine containing only spike. According to the authors, total T cell responses may have been underestimated by the TCR breadth and depth analyses. After vaccination, substantial breadth of spike-specific CD8+ and CD4+ T cell responses was reported.

TCRbeta CDR3 regions were sequenced with the immunoSEQ Assay. After extraction, genomic DNA underwent amplification by bias-controlled multiplex PCR, followed by high-throughput sequencing. The published analysis was carried out like this. To quantify the absolute abundance of each unique TCRbeta CDR3 region, sequences were collapsed and filtered. T cell fraction was estimated by normalizing TCRbeta template counts to usable DNA, which was measured by amplifying reference genes present in all nucleated cells. Repertoire TCRs were annotated as SARS-CoV-2-specific by exact matching of V gene, CDR3 amino acid sequence and J gene to a known reactive TCR set. The reference SARS-CoV-2 TCR set was derived from MIRA and filtered for enrichment in COVID-19-positive ImmuneCODE repertoires, a step that removed public or cross-reactive TCRs. Using the MIRA antigens, annotated TCRs were further analysed by specific ORF or by position within an ORF. Breadth was defined as the number of annotated unique rearrangements divided by the total number of unique productive rearrangements, and depth was defined as the summed frequency of the annotated unique rearrangements. Group comparisons of TCR breadth used two-sided Wilcoxon rank-sum tests. TCRdb's version of the immuneACCESS table is confined to in-frame rearrangements and falls short of the full clone set. An unresolved V gene accounts for under half of the shortfall where checked; the remainder is of unknown origin. V, J and clone size derive from that table, while D and trimming were established from the DNA sequence. The sample table contains roughly 380,000 clones; only one count was recorded for approximately 87% of them. The leading ten clones occupy 3.6% of the sample.

Note on this clone: Its cognate antigen has yet to be identified. Base qualities are missing; no much larger clone stands one base away.

What this sample's treatment or condition label stands for: roughly 18 received Ad26.COV2.S at low or high dose, single or two shots; 5 received placebo; per-sample allocation not given. Repertoires of vaccine and placebo recipients were sequenced from samples taken on day 63 after the first injection. Cohort 1b enrolled 25 or so adults aged 18-55 years at a single site in Boston, USA, between 29 July and 7 August 2020. Ad26.COV2.S consisted of a replication-incompetent adenovirus type 26 vector by which a prefusion-stabilized SARS-CoV-2 spike protein from the original Wuhan strain was expressed. Its CDR3 holds 16 amino acids, cysteine through phenylalanine. Left in the record is the CDR3 DNA by itself, 48 bases read in frame from the first base. Reading the germline V gene gives CDR1 KGHSH and CDR2 LQKENI. V is shortened by 1 base, J by 1 base, and the region joining them spans 10 bases.

This sequence originates from a person between 18 and 65 years old who received the Ad26.COV2.S COVID-19 vaccine or a placebo. The input for sequencing was peripheral blood, taken in a trial of Ad26.COV2.S vaccine versus placebo. The V and J genes are TRBV18 and TRBJ2-2; perhaps TRBD1 is the D gene, with 6 bases matching. The bases are TGTGCCAGCTCACCACTAACAGGGAGGAACACCGGGGAGCTGTTTTTT. Its product reads: CASSPLTGRNTGELFF.